The 25 T cell receptor beta chains reported below all come from one sample, sequenced in a study of regulatory T cells in long-lasting Graves disease. Sample time point: newly diagnosed GD, antithyroid drugs for less than 3 months. Making the TCR library involved RNA that had been extracted from PBMCs. CDR3-region Arm-PCR and iRepertoire HTBI primers produced the TCR beta libraries. TCRdb reprocessed the multiplex PCR reads via MiXCR and lists one record per CDR3 protein. The table shows over 400,000 distinct CDR3 sequences, with approximately 15% occurring only once. These data were likewise used in another study, on T cells in Graves' hyperthyroidism and ophthalmopathy.

The material was peripheral blood mononuclear cells (PBMCs), obtained at new diagnosis, from a patient treated with antithyroid drugs. These receptors all come from a woman in her fifties or sixties with Graves disease.

This clonotype came up a few times. The chain links TRBV6-5 to TRBJ2-1; 10 bases fit TRBD1. V gave up 0 bases and J gave up 5 bases; unmatched junction bases: 4. Germline V gene sequence: CDR1 MNHEY, CDR2 SVGAGI. The CDR3 consists of 16 residues. The CDR3 protein is CASSYSTGQGHNEQFF. The CDR3 bases are TGTGCCAGCAGTTACTCGACGGGACAGGGGCACAATGAGCAGTTCTTC.

The rearrangement uses TRBV5-1 and TRBJ2-2, with TRBD1 matching over 7 bases. Germline lookup yields CDR1 SGHRS and CDR2 YFSETQ. There are 15 residues in the CDR3. With V trimmed by 0 bases and J by 4 bases, 3 bases remained unmatched. DNA for the CDR3: TGCGCCAGCAGCTTGGCACCAGGGGGCACCGGGGAGCTGTTTTTT. Translated: CASSLAPGGTGELFF.

The chain joins TRBV24-1 to TRBJ2-1; 7 bases agree with TRBD2. V trimming: 5 bases; J trimming: 4 bases; junction bases outside the gene matches: 7. The CDR3 length is 15 residues. Germline CDR1 reads KGHDR; CDR2 reads SFDVKD. Here the CDR3 reads CATSAASGGYNEQFF. The CDR3 bases are TGTGCCACCAGTGCCGCTAGCGGAGGGTACAATGAGCAGTTCTTC.

At least ten counts were recorded for this clonotype. V is TRBV28 and J is TRBJ1-3; possible D gene TRBD1, 6 bases. This CDR3 has 14 amino acids. Germline V gene sequence: CDR1 MDHEN, CDR2 SYDVKM. The V end lost 3 bases, the J end lost 2 bases, and 8 bases lay between the germline ends. This chain's CDR3 is CASSFGGPGNTIYF. The CDR3, as DNA: TGTGCCAGCAGTTTTGGGGGCCCTGGAAACACCATATATTTT.

This clonotype came up a few times. The rearrangement joins TRBV25-1 to TRBJ2-5, with 7 nucleotides matching TRBD2. V gave up 4 bases and J gave up 5 bases; unmatched junction bases: 4. The CDR3 is made up of 13 amino acids. Germline V gene sequence: CDR1 MGHDK, CDR2 SYGVNS. The CDR3 is CASSVAGVETQYF. The CDR3, as DNA: TGTGCCAGCAGTGTGGCGGGAGTGGAGACCCAGTACTTC.

This clonotype was recorded at least ten times. The rearrangement uses TRBV10-3 and TRBJ1-1; TRBD1 matches at 8 bases. This CDR3 contains 15 residues. The V segment lost 2 bases and the J segment 5 bases; nucleotides outside the gene matches: 7. In germline, CDR1 is ENHRY, CDR2 SYGVKD. The CDR3 coding sequence is TGTGCCATCAGTGAGCCTCAGGGGGCGGGGACTGAAGCTTTCTTT. This translates into CAISEPQGAGTEAFF.

For this clonotype: This clone may be a read error of a much larger clone one base away. The chain employs TRBV5-1 and TRBJ2-1; D gene unclear. This CDR3 contains 14 residues. CDR1 and CDR2 (germline): SGHRS, YFSETQ. CDR3 loop: CASSLGQVYKEQFF. The CDR3 DNA reads as TGCGCCAGCAGCTTGGGGCAGGTCTACAAGGAGCAGTTCTTC.

This clonotype was counted many times. The chain carries TRBV20-1 and TRBJ2-4; D call uncertain. CDR3 length: 12 amino acids. The V gene lost 3 bases and the J gene lost 0 bases, with 3 bases spanning the gap. In germline, CDR1 is DFQATT, CDR2 SNEGSKA (reference sequence). The CDR3 DNA reads as TGCAGTGCTAGCGTAGCCAAAAACATTCAGTACTTC. As protein: CSASVAKNIQYF.

The chain has TRBV28 and TRBJ1-1; no firm D call. Trimming cost V 2 bases and J 0 bases, with 10 bases left between them. The CDR3 contains 15 residues. CDR1 and CDR2 from the germline V gene are MDHEN and SYDVKM. The chain's CDR3 is CASSLLLALNTEAFF. Written as DNA, the CDR3 is TGTGCCAGCAGTTTACTCTTAGCCCTGAACACTGAAGCTTTCTTT.

The rearrangement joins TRBV7-9 to TRBJ2-3, with 8 bases matching TRBD1. The germline CDR1 and CDR2 sequences are SEHNR and FQNEAQ (reference sequence). The length of the CDR3 is 11 residues. V was clipped by 10 bases and J by 5 bases; unmatched bases: 2. The CDR3 DNA reads TGTGCCACCAGGGGGCTAGATACGCAGTATTTT. Translation: CATRGLDTQYF.

This clonotype was found many times. The chain combines TRBV3-1 with TRBJ2-3, with 13 positions matching TRBD2. The junction had 0 bases not matched to a gene; V was cut back by 1 base and J by 5 bases. Germline V gene data show CDR1 as LGHDT and CDR2 as YNNKEL (reference sequence). This CDR3 is built from 15 residues. CDR3 coding DNA: TGTGCCAGCAGCCAAGGACTAGCGGGAGGAGATACGCAGTATTTT. Its protein product is CASSQGLAGGDTQYF.

The chain is built from TRBV6-1 and TRBJ1-3; possible D gene TRBD1, 6 bases. CDR3 length: 14 residues. The V gene's germline CDR1 is MNHNS and CDR2 SASEGT. V lost 3 bases and J lost 7, with 13 bases in between. The chain's CDR3 is CASSDGGLSNTIYF. CDR3 sequence (DNA): TGTGCCAGCAGTGACGGGGGGCTTAGTAACACCATATATTTT.

This clonotype was detected a few times. This rearrangement joins TRBV3-1 to TRBJ2-1; TRBD2 is a possible D gene (6 bases). This CDR3 has 16 residues. Germline V gene lookup returns CDR1 LGHDT and CDR2 YNNKEL (reference sequence). Trimming left V 1 base short and J 8 bases short, with 18 bases between. CDR3 DNA: TGTGCCAGCAGCCAAGCGGATAGCGGCTCTTGGGATGAGCAGTTCTTC. This codes for CASSQADSGSWDEQFF.

In its sample, this clonotype was seen many times. The V gene is TRBV5-1, the J gene TRBJ1-3; the D is unclear. V lost 2 bases and J 2 bases, leaving 11 bases between the germline ends. The CDR3 consists of 15 residues. CDR1 is SGHRS, CDR2 YFSETQ, per germline. The CDR3 DNA reads TGCGCCAGCAGCTTTGGCGTACCGCCTGGAAACACCATATATTTT. This codes for CASSFGVPPGNTIYF.

Comment on this clonotype: This may stem from a read error, because a much larger clone lies one nucleotide away. The V call is TRBV3-1, the J call TRBJ1-1, with a tentative D call TRBD1 (5 bases). Germline V gene lookup returns CDR1 LGHDT and CDR2 YNNKEL (reference sequence). The CDR3 is 13 amino acids. Trimming removed 10 bases from V and 2 bases from J, with 14 bases in between. The CDR3 is CAIRSRENTEAFF. CDR3 nucleotide sequence: TGTGCCATCAGGTCCAGGGAAAACACTGAAGCTTTCTTT.

This clonotype was picked up many times. The gene calls are TRBV5-6 and TRBJ1-1, with D hard to call. Trimming took off 0 bases at V and 6 bases at J, with 12 bases between the two ends. CDR3 size: 14 residues. The germline V gene encodes CDR1 SGHDT and CDR2 YYEEEE. The CDR3 coding sequence is TGTGCCAGCAGCTTGGGTCTGGGATCCGCTGAAGCTTTCTTT. Residues: CASSLGLGSAEAFF.

This clonotype has just a few counts. Relative to the germline gene, one junction end is altered; a read error may explain this. The chain uses TRBV28 and TRBJ1-5, with 9 bases matching TRBD1. The germline gives CDR1 MDHEN, CDR2 SYDVKM. There are 15 residues in the CDR3. CDR3 protein: CAGSPGTGQYQPQHF. CDR3 in DNA: TGTGCCGGCAGTCCGGGGACAGGGCAGTATCAGCCCCAGCATTTT. The complete variable domain, with remaining parts taken from reference TRBV28 and TRBJ1-5, reads DVKVTQSSRYLVKRTGEKVFLECVQDMDHENMFWYRQDPGLGLRLIYFSYDVKMKEKGDIPEGYSVSREKKERFSLILESASTNQTSMYLCAGSPGTGQYQPQHFGDGTRLSIL.

This clonotype was counted between two and nine times. Germline is not matched at one junction end, which may reflect a read error. The CDR3 loop reads CAWSWGGYNEQLF. The CDR3, as DNA: TGTGCCTGGAGTTGGGGGGGGTACAATGAGCAGCTCTTC. The V gene is TRBV30, the J gene TRBJ2-1, with 7 bases identical to TRBD2. The CDR3 has 13 residues. Germline V gene data show CDR1 as GTSNPN and CDR2 as SVGIG (reference sequence).

The rearrangement links TRBV28 to TRBJ1-1; D may be TRBD1 (5 bases). This CDR3 contains 14 residues. The V and J ends lost 6 bases and 11 bases respectively, with 22 bases between them. CDR1 and CDR2 from the germline V gene are MDHEN and SYDVKM. CDR3 protein: CASSPDAPGPTAFF. The CDR3 DNA follows: TGTGCCAGCAGCCCAGATGCACCGGGACCCACGGCTTTCTTT.

The rearrangement joins TRBV11-3 to TRBJ2-2; 7 bases line up with TRBD1. There are 18 residues in the CDR3. CDR1 SGHNT and CDR2 YENEEA come from the germline V gene. The ends lost 4 bases at V and 4 bases at J; junction bases unmatched: 15. CDR3 in amino acids: CASSSPRGTDMGTGELFF. The DNA of the CDR3 is TGTGCCAGCAGCTCACCTAGGGGGACAGATATGGGCACCGGGGAGCTGTTTTTT.

There are a few counts of this clonotype. The rearrangement links TRBV19 to TRBJ2-3, with 12 nucleotides matching TRBD1. Germline V lookup: CDR1 LNHDA, CDR2 SQIVND (reference sequence). Trimming cost V 2 bases and J 4 bases; bases outside gene matches: 4. CDR3 length: 16 residues. As DNA, the CDR3 is TGTGCCAGTAGTATACCGGGACAGGGGGCTGCAGATACGCAGTATTTT. It encodes CASSIPGQGAADTQYF.

This CDR3 reads CASSLLRGDRAGANVLTF. In DNA form, the CDR3 reads TGTGCCAGCAGCTTACTCAGAGGAGACAGGGCTGGGGCCAACGTCCTGACTTTC. The rearrangement uses TRBV7-3 and TRBJ2-6, with 7 bases matching TRBD1. Germline CDR1 reads SGHTA; CDR2 reads FQGTGA. The CDR3 has 18 amino acids. J was trimmed by 2 bases and V by 2 bases; bases with no gene match: 9.

For the CDR3, the DNA is TGCGCCAGCAGCTTGACGGCGGGAGGGCCCAATGAGCAGTTCTTC. Translating gives CASSLTAGGPNEQFF. The V call is TRBV5-1, the J call TRBJ2-1; TRBD2 matches at 9 bases. The J segment lost 6 bases and the V segment lost 1 base, leaving 5 bases of the junction unmatched. CDR3 length: 15 amino acids. The germline gives CDR1 SGHRS, CDR2 YFSETQ.

This clonotype has at least ten counts. The chain combines TRBV6-1 with TRBJ2-1, with a weak D call TRBD2 (6 bases). The V gene lost 6 bases and the J gene lost 15 bases, with 18 bases spanning the gap. Germline V CDR1 and CDR2: MNHNS, SASEGT. The CDR3 totals 12 residues. CDR3 sequence: CASSQVGGGRFF. CDR3 sequence (DNA): TGTGCCAGCAGCCAGGTAGGAGGAGGGCGGTTCTTC.

Note on this clonotype: A read error is the likely source, as a far larger clone sits one nucleotide away. The gene calls are TRBV2 and TRBJ2-4, with D possibly called TRBD1 or TRBD2 (6 bases each). Germline CDR1 reads SNHLY; CDR2 reads FYNNEI. The CDR3 spans 15 residues. Trimming pared 6 bases from V and 13 bases from J, leaving 25 bases between. The CDR3 region is CASRARTGTLDEQYF. The CDR3 DNA reads as TGTGCCAGCAGAGCCCGTACAGGGACTCTGGATGAGCAGTACTTC.